The clone carrying this TCR beta chain was observed many times. Its antigen is unknown. Template switching added a universal primer site, and cDNA bore unique molecular identifiers. Each CDR3 protein is one row after TCRdb ran MiXCR on the 5' RACE reads. The sample lists around 500,000 distinct CDR3 sequences, about 14% occurring once. V was trimmed by 7 bases and J by 1 base, leaving 32 bases between them. Germline-derived CDR1 and CDR2 are MNHEY and SVGEGT. The CDR3 runs to 20 residues. This sample was taken from a study of identical twins. Study observations and caveats: Among monozygotic twins, out-of-frame TCR alpha sharing exceeded what models predicted. A partial confounding effect on zero-insertion analyses could come from invariant MAIT and iNKT cells. Abundant cord blood beta clonotypes carried fewer insertions; memory repertoires showed none.

The same sample was also used in a study of yellow fever vaccine responses in identical twins.

The V gene is TRBV6-2 or TRBV6-3, the J gene TRBJ2-7; D may be TRBD2 (5 bases). Sequencing was done on a sample of CD4+ T cells sorted from blood. This clonotype originated in a woman between 18 and 30 years old in good health. CDR3 nucleotide sequence: TGTGCCAGCATGGGTCTTCTCGGACGGTCGACATCTGGGGAGTCCTACGAGCAGTACTTC. Translating gives CASMGLLGRSTSGESYEQYF.